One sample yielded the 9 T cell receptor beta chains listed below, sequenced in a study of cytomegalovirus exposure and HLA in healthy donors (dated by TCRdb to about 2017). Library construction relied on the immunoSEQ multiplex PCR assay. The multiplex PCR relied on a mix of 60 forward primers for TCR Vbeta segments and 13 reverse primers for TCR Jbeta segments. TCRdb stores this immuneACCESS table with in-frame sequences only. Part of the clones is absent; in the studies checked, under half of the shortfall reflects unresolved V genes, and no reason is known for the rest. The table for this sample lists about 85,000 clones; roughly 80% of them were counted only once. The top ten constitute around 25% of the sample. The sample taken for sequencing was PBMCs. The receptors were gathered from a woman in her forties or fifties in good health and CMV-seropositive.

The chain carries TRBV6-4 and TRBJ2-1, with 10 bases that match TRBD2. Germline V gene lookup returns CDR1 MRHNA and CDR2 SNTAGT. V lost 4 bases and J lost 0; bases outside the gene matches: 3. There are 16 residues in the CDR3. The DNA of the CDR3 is TGTGCCAGCAGTGCAGTAGCGGGGGGCTCCTACAATGAGCAGTTCTTC. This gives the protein CASSAVAGGSYNEQFF.

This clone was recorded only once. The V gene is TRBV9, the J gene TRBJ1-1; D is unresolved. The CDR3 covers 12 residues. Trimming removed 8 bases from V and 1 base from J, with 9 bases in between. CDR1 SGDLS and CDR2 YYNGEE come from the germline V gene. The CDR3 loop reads CASSRGNTEAFF. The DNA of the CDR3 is TGTGCCAGTTCCCGCGGGAACACTGAAGCTTTCTTT.

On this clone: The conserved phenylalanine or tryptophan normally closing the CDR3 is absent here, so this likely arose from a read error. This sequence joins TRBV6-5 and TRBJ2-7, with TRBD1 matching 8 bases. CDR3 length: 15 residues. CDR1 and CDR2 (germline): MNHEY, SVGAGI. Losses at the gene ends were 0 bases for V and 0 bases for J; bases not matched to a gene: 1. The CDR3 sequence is CASSYSGQDSYEQYL. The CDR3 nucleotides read TGTGCCAGCAGTTACTCGGGACAGGACTCCTACGAGCAGTACCTC.

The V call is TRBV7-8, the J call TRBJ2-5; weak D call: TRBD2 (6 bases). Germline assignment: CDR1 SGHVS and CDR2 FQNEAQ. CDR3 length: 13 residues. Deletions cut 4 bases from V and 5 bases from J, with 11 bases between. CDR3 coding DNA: TGTGCCAGCAGCTCCCGCCGGGGGGAGACCCAGTACTTC. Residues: CASSSRRGETQYF. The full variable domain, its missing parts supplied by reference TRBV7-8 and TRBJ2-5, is GAGVSQSPRYKVAKRGQDVALRCDPISGHVSLFWYQQALGQGPEFLTYFQNEAQLDKSGLPSDRFFAERPEGSVSTLKIQRTQQEDSAVYLCASSSRRGETQYFGPGTRLLVL.

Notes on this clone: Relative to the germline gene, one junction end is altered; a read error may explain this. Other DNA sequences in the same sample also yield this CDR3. CDR3 bases: TGTGCCAGCAGCTTAGGGCAGGGGGGCACGGATACGCAGTATTTT. This codes for CASSLGQGGTDTQYF. The chain combines TRBV7-8 with TRBJ2-3; D may be TRBD1 (7 bases). From germline, CDR1 is SGHVS and CDR2 FQNEAQ. This CDR3 is built from 15 residues.

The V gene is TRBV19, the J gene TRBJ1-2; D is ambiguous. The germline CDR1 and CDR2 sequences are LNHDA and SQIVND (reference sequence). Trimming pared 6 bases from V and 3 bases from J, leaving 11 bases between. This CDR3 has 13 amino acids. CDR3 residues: CASRKQRDYGYTF. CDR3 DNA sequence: TGTGCCAGTAGAAAACAGAGGGACTATGGCTACACCTTC.

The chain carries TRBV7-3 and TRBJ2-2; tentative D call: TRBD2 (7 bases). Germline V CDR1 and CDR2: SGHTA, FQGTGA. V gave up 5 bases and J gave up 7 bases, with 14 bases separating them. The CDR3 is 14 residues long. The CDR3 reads CASSRGGGNGELFF. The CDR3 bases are TGTGCCAGCAGCCGGGGCGGGGGCAACGGGGAGCTGTTTTTT.

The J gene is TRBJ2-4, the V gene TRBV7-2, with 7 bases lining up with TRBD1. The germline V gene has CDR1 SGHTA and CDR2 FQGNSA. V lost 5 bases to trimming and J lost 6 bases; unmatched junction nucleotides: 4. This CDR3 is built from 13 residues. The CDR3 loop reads CASSQRDRNIQYF. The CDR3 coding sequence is TGTGCCAGCAGCCAACGGGACAGAAACATTCAGTACTTC.

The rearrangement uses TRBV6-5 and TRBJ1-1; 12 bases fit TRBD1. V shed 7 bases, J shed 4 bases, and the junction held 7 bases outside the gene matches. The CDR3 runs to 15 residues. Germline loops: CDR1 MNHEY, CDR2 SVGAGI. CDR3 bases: TGTGCCAGCATCGGGACAGGGGGCTTGGGCACTGAAGCTTTCTTT. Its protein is CASIGTGGLGTEAFF.